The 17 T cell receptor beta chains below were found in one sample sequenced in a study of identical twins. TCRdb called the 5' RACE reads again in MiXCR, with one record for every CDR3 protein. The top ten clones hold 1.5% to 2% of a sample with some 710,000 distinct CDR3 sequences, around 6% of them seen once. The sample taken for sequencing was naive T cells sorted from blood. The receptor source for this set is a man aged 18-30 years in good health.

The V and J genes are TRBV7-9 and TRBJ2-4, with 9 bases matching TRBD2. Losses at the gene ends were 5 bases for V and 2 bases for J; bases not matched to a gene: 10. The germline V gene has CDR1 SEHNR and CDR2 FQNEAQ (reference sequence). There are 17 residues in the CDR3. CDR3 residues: CASSPTRLAVPKNIQYF. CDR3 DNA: TGTGCCAGCAGCCCCACCCGACTAGCGGTCCCCAAAAACATTCAGTACTTC.

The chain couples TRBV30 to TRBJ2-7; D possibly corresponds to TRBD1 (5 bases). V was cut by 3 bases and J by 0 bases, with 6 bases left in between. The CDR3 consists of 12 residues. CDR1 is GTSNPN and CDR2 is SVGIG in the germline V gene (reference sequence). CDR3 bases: TGTGCCTGGAGGGACATCTCCTACGAGCAGTACTTC. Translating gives CAWRDISYEQYF.

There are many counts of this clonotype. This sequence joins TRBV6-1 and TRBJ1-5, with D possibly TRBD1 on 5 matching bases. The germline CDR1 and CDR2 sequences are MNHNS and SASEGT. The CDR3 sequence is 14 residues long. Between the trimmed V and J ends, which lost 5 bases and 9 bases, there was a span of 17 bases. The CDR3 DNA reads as TGTGCCAGCAGTCAAGGGACGCATTCGTGGCCCCAGCATTTT. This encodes CASSQGTHSWPQHF.

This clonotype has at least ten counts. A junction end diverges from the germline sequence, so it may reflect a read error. The CDR3 region is CASSLEGTGELFF. The CDR3 region has the DNA TGTGCCAGCAGTTTAGAGGGTACCGGGGAGCTGTTTTTT. The V call is TRBV5-1, the J call TRBJ2-2; D possibly corresponds to TRBD2 (5 bases). This CDR3 contains 13 residues. Looked up from germline, CDR1 is SGHRS and CDR2 is YFSETQ.

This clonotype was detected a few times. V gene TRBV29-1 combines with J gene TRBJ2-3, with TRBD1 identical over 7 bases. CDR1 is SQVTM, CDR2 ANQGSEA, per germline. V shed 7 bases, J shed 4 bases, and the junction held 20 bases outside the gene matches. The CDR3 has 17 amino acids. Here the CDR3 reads CSAFPGQNPGIPDTQYF. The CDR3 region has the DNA TGCAGCGCCTTTCCGGGACAGAATCCCGGGATCCCAGATACGCAGTATTTT.

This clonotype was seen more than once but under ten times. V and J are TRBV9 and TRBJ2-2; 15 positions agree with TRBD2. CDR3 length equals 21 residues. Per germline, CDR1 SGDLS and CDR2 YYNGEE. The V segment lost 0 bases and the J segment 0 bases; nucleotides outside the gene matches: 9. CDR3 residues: CASSVDFGRTSGRANTGELFF. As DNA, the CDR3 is TGTGCCAGCAGCGTAGATTTCGGGAGGACTAGCGGGAGGGCGAACACCGGGGAGCTGTTTTTT.

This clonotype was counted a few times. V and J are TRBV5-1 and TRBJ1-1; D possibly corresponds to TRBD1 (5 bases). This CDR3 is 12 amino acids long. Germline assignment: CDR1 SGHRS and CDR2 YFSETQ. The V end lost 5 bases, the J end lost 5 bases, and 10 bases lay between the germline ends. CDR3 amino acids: CASREGRTEAFF. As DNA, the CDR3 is TGCGCCAGCAGAGAGGGGAGGACTGAAGCTTTCTTT.

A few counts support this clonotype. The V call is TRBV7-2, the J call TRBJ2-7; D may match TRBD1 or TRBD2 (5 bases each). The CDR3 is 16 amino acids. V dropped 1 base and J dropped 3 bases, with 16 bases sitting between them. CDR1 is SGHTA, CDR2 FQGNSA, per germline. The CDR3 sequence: CASSLVGEQPLYEQYF. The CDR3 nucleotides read TGTGCCAGCAGCTTAGTGGGGGAACAGCCCCTCTACGAGCAGTACTTC.

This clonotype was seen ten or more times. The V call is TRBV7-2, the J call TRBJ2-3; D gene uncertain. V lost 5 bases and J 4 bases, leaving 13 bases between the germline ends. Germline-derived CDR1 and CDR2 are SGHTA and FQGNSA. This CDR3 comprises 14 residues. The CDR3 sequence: CASSLGPSPDTQYF. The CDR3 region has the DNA TGTGCCAGCAGCCTCGGTCCCTCCCCAGATACGCAGTATTTT.

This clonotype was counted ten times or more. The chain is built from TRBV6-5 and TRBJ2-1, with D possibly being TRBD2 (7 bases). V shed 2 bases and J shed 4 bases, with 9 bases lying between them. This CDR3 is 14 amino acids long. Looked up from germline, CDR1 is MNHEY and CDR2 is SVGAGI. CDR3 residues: CASSYKGGYNEQFF. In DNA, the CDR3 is TGTGCCAGCAGTTACAAGGGGGGGTACAATGAGCAGTTCTTC.

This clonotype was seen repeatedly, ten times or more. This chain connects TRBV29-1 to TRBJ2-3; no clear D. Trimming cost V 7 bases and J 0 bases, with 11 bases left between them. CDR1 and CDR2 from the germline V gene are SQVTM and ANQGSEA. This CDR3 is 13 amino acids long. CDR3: CSARALSTDTQYF. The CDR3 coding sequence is TGCAGCGCCCGGGCTCTGAGCACAGATACGCAGTATTTT.

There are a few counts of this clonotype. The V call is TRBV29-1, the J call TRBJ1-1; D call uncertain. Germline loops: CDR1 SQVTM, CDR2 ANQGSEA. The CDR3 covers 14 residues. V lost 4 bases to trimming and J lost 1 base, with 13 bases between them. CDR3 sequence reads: CSVATRFGNTEAFF. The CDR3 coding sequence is TGCAGCGTTGCCACCCGATTTGGGAACACTGAAGCTTTCTTT.

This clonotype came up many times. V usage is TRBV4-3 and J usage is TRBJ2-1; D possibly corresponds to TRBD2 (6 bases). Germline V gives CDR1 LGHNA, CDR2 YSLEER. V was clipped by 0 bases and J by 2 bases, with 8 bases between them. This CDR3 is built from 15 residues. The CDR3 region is CASSQDSSAYNEQFF. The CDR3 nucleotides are TGCGCCAGCAGCCAAGATTCTAGCGCCTACAATGAGCAGTTCTTC.

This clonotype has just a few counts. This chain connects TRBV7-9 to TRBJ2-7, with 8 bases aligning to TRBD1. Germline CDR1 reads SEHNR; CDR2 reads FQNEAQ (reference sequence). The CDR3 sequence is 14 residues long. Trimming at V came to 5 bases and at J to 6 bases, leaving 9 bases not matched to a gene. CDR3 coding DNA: TGTGCCAGCAGCCCTCAGGGGGCAGTCTCCGAGCAGTACTTC. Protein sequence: CASSPQGAVSEQYF.

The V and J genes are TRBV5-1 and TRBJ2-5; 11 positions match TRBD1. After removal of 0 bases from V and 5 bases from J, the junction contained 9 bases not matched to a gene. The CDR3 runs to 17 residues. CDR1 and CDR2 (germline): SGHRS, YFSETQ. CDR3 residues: CASSLARDRGNRETQYF. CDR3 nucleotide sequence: TGCGCCAGCAGCTTGGCCAGGGACAGGGGGAATCGGGAGACCCAGTACTTC.

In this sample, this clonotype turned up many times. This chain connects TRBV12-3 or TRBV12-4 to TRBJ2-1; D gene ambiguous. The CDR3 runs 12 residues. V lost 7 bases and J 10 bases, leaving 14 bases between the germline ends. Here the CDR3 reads CASTLPPKEQFF. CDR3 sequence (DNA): TGTGCCAGCACCCTCCCCCCCAAAGAGCAGTTCTTC.

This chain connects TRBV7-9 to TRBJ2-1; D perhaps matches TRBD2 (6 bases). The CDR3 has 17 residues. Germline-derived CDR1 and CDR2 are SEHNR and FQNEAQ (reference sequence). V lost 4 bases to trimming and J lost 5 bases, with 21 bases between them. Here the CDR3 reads CASSSPLTSKGDNEQFF. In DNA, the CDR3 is TGTGCCAGCAGCTCGCCTCTGACTAGTAAAGGGGACAATGAGCAGTTCTTC.